This T cell receptor (beta chain) is from a study of identical twins. TCRdb analysed the 5' RACE reads with MiXCR anew, one entry per CDR3 protein. The table lists some 250,000 distinct CDR3 sequences, 6.5% of them singletons. V dropped 1 base and J dropped 5; count of bases not matched to a gene: 6. This CDR3 region has 15 residues. Germline CDR1 SEHNR, CDR2 FQNEAQ (reference sequence). Another study also made use of these data, one on T cells expressing NK-cell markers. This second study notes: In several experiments, an anti-gamma-delta TCR antibody restricted sorting to alpha-beta TCR T cells. The study did not resolve the HCMV specificity of expanded NKG2C+ T cell clones.

Source material: CD8+ T cells sorted from blood. The sequence was collected from a woman between 18 and 29 years old in good health. The V gene is TRBV7-9, the J gene TRBJ2-5; 8 bases are a match to TRBD2. The CDR3 protein is CASSLDSTSAETQYF. In nucleotides, the CDR3 is TGTGCCAGCAGCTTAGATTCGACTAGCGCTGAGACCCAGTACTTC. Looking up the rest from reference TRBV7-9 and TRBJ2-5 gives the full variable domain: DTGVSQNPRHKITKRGQNVTFRCDPISEHNRLYWYRQTLGQGPEFLTYFQNEAQLEKSRLLSDRFSAERPKGSFSTLEIQRTEQGDSAMYLCASSLDSTSAETQYFGPGTRLLVL.